The 20 T cell receptor beta chains given below trace back to one sample, sequenced in a study of cytomegalovirus exposure and HLA in healthy donors. PCR involved 60 Vbeta and 13 Jbeta primers. The repertoire was sequenced with immunoSEQ multiplex PCR; TCRdb's copy has only in-frame clones and lacks some. The sample includes about 170,000 clones, about 59% of them seen just once. The material sequenced was PBMCs. The receptors shown here come from a middle-aged man in good health and CMV-seronegative.

The gene calls are TRBV19 and TRBJ2-5; TRBD1 is a possible D gene (5 bases). V was pared by 4 bases and J by 5 bases, with 14 bases between. The CDR3 loop spans 14 amino acids. Per germline, CDR1 LNHDA and CDR2 SQIVND (reference sequence). The CDR3 reads CASSTQGMWETQYF. The DNA for the CDR3 is TGTGCCAGTAGTACCCAGGGAATGTGGGAGACCCAGTACTTC.

The chain links TRBV5-1 to TRBJ1-2, with 7 nucleotides matching TRBD1. Germline V gene sequence: CDR1 SGHRS, CDR2 YFSETQ. Trimming at V came to 4 bases and at J to 1 base, leaving 10 bases not matched to a gene. The CDR3 is made up of 16 amino acids. DNA of the CDR3: TGCGCCAGCAGCCTCCAACTGACAGGGTTTAACTATGGCTACACCTTC. Its translation: CASSLQLTGFNYGYTF.

The chain links TRBV7-2 to TRBJ1-2; D possibly corresponds to TRBD1 (6 bases). The ends were cut back, 6 bases at V and 0 bases at J, with 17 bases in the middle. From germline, CDR1 is SGHTA and CDR2 FQGNSA. The CDR3 loop spans 16 amino acids. CDR3 protein: CASRGSQGVANYGYTF. The CDR3 coding sequence is TGTGCCAGCAGGGGATCACAGGGTGTAGCTAACTATGGCTACACCTTC.

The J gene is TRBJ1-2, the V gene TRBV2; 7 nucleotides match TRBD1. V dropped 6 bases and J dropped 2; count of bases not matched to a gene: 15. From germline, CDR1 is SNHLY and CDR2 FYNNEI. The CDR3 spans 17 residues. CDR3 residues: CASRTSMTGKINYGYTF. Written as DNA, the CDR3 is TGTGCCAGCAGAACCTCGATGACAGGGAAAATAAACTATGGCTACACCTTC.

V is TRBV5-4 and J is TRBJ1-2; TRBD1 aligns across 10 bases. V was clipped by 3 bases and J by 3 bases; unmatched bases: 5. Per germline, CDR1 SGHNT and CDR2 YYREEE (reference sequence). This CDR3 comprises 15 residues. CDR3 loop: CASSSRTGGDYGYTF. The CDR3, as DNA: TGTGCCAGCAGCTCCCGGACAGGGGGAGACTATGGCTACACCTTC.

The chain joins TRBV5-1 to TRBJ2-2; D possibly corresponds to TRBD1 (6 bases). Per the germline V gene, CDR1 is SGHRS and CDR2 is YFSETQ. V was pared by 3 bases and J by 0 bases, with 9 bases between. The CDR3 has 15 amino acids. The CDR3 DNA sequence: TGCGCCAGCAGCTCGAGGGGGACGAACACCGGGGAGCTGTTTTTT. It specifies CASSSRGTNTGELFF.

The CDR3 spells CASSLVTSGTDTQYF. In nucleotides, the CDR3 is TGCGCCAGCAGCTTGGTGACTAGCGGCACAGATACGCAGTATTTT. V and J are TRBV5-1 and TRBJ2-3; 8 bases line up with TRBD2. CDR1 is SGHRS and CDR2 is YFSETQ in the germline V gene. Trimming cost V 0 bases and J 1 base; bases outside gene matches: 1. This CDR3 region has 15 residues.

Only a few counts were recorded for this clone. V usage is TRBV19 and J usage is TRBJ2-1; 8 bases match TRBD2. The CDR3 loop spans 13 amino acids. CDR1 LNHDA and CDR2 SQIVND come from the germline V gene (reference sequence). V trimming: 5 bases; J trimming: 4 bases; junction bases outside the gene matches: 1. The DNA for the CDR3 is TGTGCCAGTAGTTTAGCGGGGTACAATGAGCAGTTCTTC. Amino acids: CASSLAGYNEQFF. The full variable domain, in which reference TRBV19 and TRBJ2-1 provide the parts outside the CDR3, is DGGITQSPKYLFRKEGQNVTLSCEQNLNHDAMYWYRQDPGQGLRLIYYSQIVNDFQKGDIAEGYSVSREKKESFPLTVTSAQKNPTAFYLCASSLAGYNEQFFGPGTRLTVL.

The V call is TRBV14, the J call TRBJ1-6, with 8 positions matching TRBD1. Germline V gene sequence: CDR1 SGHDN, CDR2 FVKESK. V was clipped by 2 bases and J by 7 bases; unmatched bases: 1. This CDR3 comprises 14 residues. The CDR3 nucleotides read TGTGCCAGCAGCCAATGGACAGGGAATTCACCCCTCCACTTT. This gives the protein CASSQWTGNSPLHF.

Here the CDR3 reads CASSLEPSPSSYEQYF. The CDR3 nucleotides read TGTGCCAGCAGCTTAGAGCCTAGCCCTAGCTCCTACGAGCAGTACTTC. This chain joins TRBV11-2 and TRBJ2-7; maybe TRBD2 (5 bases). The CDR3 loop spans 16 amino acids. Trimming left V 0 bases short and J 0 bases short, with 12 bases between. Germline V gives CDR1 SGHAT, CDR2 FQNNGV.

This clone was seen a handful of times. J is TRBJ2-7 and V is TRBV6-6, with no clear D. The V end lost 2 bases, the J end lost 3 bases, and 14 bases lay between the germline ends. The CDR3 has 15 residues. Germline V CDR1 and CDR2: MNHNY, SVGAGI (reference sequence). The CDR3 is CASSYGVKPGYEQYF. In DNA form, the CDR3 reads TGTGCCAGCAGTTACGGTGTCAAACCCGGCTACGAGCAGTACTTC.

The chain has TRBV15 and TRBJ1-5; TRBD1 aligns across 11 bases. The CDR3 length is 15 residues. The germline CDR1 and CDR2 sequences are LNHNV and YYDKDF (reference sequence). V shed 3 bases and J 8 bases; nucleotides not matched to a gene: 6. The CDR3 sequence is CATSRGQGVGEPQHF. In nucleotides, the CDR3 is TGTGCCACCAGCAGGGGACAGGGGGTGGGGGAGCCCCAGCATTTT.

V usage is TRBV6-5 and J usage is TRBJ1-5; the match to TRBD1 covers 8 bases. There are 14 residues in the CDR3. CDR1 is MNHEY and CDR2 is SVGAGI in the germline V gene. Trimming took 5 bases from V and 2 from J; bases not matched to a gene: 2. As DNA, the CDR3 is TGTGCCAGCAGTACGGACAGGGGCAATCAGCCCCAGCATTTT. Translation: CASSTDRGNQPQHF.

As DNA, the CDR3 is TGTGCCAGTAGTGTCCAGGACAGGGGCAGCACTAATGAAAAACTGTTTTTT. Translating gives CASSVQDRGSTNEKLFF. V gene TRBV19 combines with J gene TRBJ1-4; 9 bases fit TRBD1. V lost 5 bases and J lost 2; bases outside the gene matches: 9. The germline gives CDR1 LNHDA, CDR2 SQIVND (reference sequence). The CDR3 spans 17 residues.

This clone occurred a few times. The chain is built from TRBV7-9 and TRBJ2-1, with 12 bases lining up with TRBD2. The CDR3 length is 19 residues. Germline V gene lookup returns CDR1 SEHNR and CDR2 FQNEAQ (reference sequence). Trimming at V came to 1 base and at J to 9 bases, leaving 16 bases not matched to a gene. Here the CDR3 DNA reads TGTGCCAGCAGCTTAGTTCCGGGACGGGAGAGACTAGCGGGAGCTGAGCAGTTCTTC. Residues: CASSLVPGRERLAGAEQFF.

This chain connects TRBV7-2 to TRBJ2-5, with D possibly being TRBD2 (5 bases). This CDR3 region has 15 residues. Per the germline V gene, CDR1 is SGHTA and CDR2 is FQGNSA. Between the trimmed V and J ends, which lost 4 bases and 5 bases, there was a span of 17 bases. The CDR3 loop reads CASSSVSKAGETQYF. CDR3 nucleotide sequence: TGTGCCAGCAGCTCGGTCTCAAAGGCGGGCGAGACCCAGTACTTC.

The chain has TRBV19 and TRBJ2-4; 7 bases fit TRBD2. The germline V gene encodes CDR1 LNHDA and CDR2 SQIVND (reference sequence). The CDR3 runs to 17 residues. J was trimmed by 3 bases and V by 3 bases; bases with no gene match: 11. CDR3 sequence: CASSIVLAARVKNIQYF. In DNA, the CDR3 is TGTGCCAGTAGTATTGTTCTAGCGGCGAGGGTCAAAAACATTCAGTACTTC.

This clone appeared a few times. This chain connects TRBV5-1 to TRBJ2-1; 9 nucleotides agree with TRBD1. Trimming removed 4 bases from V and 9 bases from J; junction bases left unmatched: 5. This CDR3 comprises 13 residues. The germline CDR1 and CDR2 sequences are SGHRS and YFSETQ. In DNA form, the CDR3 reads TGCGCCAGCAGCACACAGGGGGCAGGTGAGCAGTTCTTC. Amino acid sequence: CASSTQGAGEQFF.

This sequence joins TRBV19 and TRBJ2-1, with D maybe TRBD1 (5 bases). CDR3 length: 15 residues. Trimming took 1 base from V and 8 from J, leaving 15 bases between them. The germline gives CDR1 LNHDA, CDR2 SQIVND (reference sequence). The CDR3 loop reads CASSIGQYPSDEQFF. The CDR3 bases are TGTGCCAGTAGTATAGGACAGTACCCCTCCGATGAGCAGTTCTTC.

The chain has TRBV7-2 and TRBJ2-7, with 7 bases fitting TRBD1. CDR3 length: 14 amino acids. CDR1 SGHTA and CDR2 FQGNSA come from the germline V gene. V was pared by 5 bases and J by 0 bases, with 4 bases of the junction left unmatched. The CDR3 DNA reads TGTGCCAGCAGCCGGGACAGACCCTCCTACGAGCAGTACTTC. This codes for CASSRDRPSYEQYF. Drawing the rest from reference TRBV7-2 and TRBJ2-7, the complete variable domain is GAGVSQSPSNKVTEKGKDVELRCDPISGHTALYWYRQSLGQGLEFLIYFQGNSAPDKSGLPSDRFSAERTGGSVSTLTIQRTQQEDSAVYLCASSRDRPSYEQYFGPGTRLTVT.